The rows below give T cell receptor beta chains drawn from one sample of a study of shared T cell receptors in the human thymus. This table comes from immunoSEQ multiplex PCR, and its TCRdb copy is limited to in-frame clones, with some not included. Counted here are 500,000 to 850,000 clones, around 87% occurring once; the ten biggest clones make up under 0.01%. These data were also filed under a second study, of human thymus T cells.

Sequencing was performed on thymocytes. The receptor source for this set is a boy under two years old with a congenital heart defect. CDR3s include the opening cysteine and the closing phenylalanine or tryptophan. Each record gives: V gene, D gene, clone size, J gene, CDR3 length, CDR3 DNA, CDR3 protein. The D gene is left open where the match is weak. Some rows have no size entry. The others give once, few or many, or a class for an expanded clone.

v_gene: TRBV5-8
d_gene: TRBD1
abundance: .
j_gene: TRBJ1-2
len: 17
CDR3nt: TGTGCCAGCAGCTTTCCCGTCCCCGGGACAGTAAACTATGGCTACACCTTC
CDR3aa: CASSFPVPGTVNYGYTF

v_gene: TRBV19
d_gene: TRBD2
abundance: .
j_gene: TRBJ2-7
len: 18
CDR3nt: TGTGCCAGTAGTACCACTCGGACTAGCGGCACCCTGGCCTACGAGCAGTACTTC
CDR3aa: CASSTTRTSGTLAYEQYF

v_gene: TRBV2
d_gene: TRBD1
abundance: .
j_gene: TRBJ2-7
len: 15
CDR3nt: TGTGCCAGCAGGTTGGACAGGGCAGAAACCTACGAGCAGTACTTC
CDR3aa: CASRLDRAETYEQYF

v_gene: TRBV18
d_gene: .
abundance: .
j_gene: TRBJ2-5
len: 13
CDR3nt: TGTGCCAGCTCACCAGGGCAGGGGGAGACCCAGTACTTC
CDR3aa: CASSPGQGETQYF

v_gene: TRBV18
d_gene: .
abundance: .
j_gene: TRBJ1-1
len: 14
CDR3nt: TGTGCCAGCTCACCTGTTCGGGGTAACACTGAAGCTTTCTTT
CDR3aa: CASSPVRGNTEAFF

v_gene: TRBV15
d_gene: TRBD1
abundance: .
j_gene: TRBJ2-7
len: 15
CDR3nt: TGTGCCACCAGCAGCCCGGGACAGGGTAACTACGAGCAGTACTTC
CDR3aa: CATSSPGQGNYEQYF

v_gene: TRBV14
d_gene: TRBD1
abundance: .
j_gene: TRBJ1-1
len: 16
CDR3nt: TGTGCCGGCAGCCAAATTAGACAGGGAAGTTTCACTGAAGCTTTCTTT
CDR3aa: CAGSQIRQGSFTEAFF

v_gene: TRBV27
d_gene: TRBD1
abundance: .
j_gene: TRBJ1-5
len: 18
CDR3nt: TGTGCCAGCCATCCTACGATCCAGGGGGCGATACCGAATCAGCCCCAGCATTTT
CDR3aa: CASHPTIQGAIPNQPQHF

v_gene: TRBV28
d_gene: TRBD1
abundance: once
j_gene: TRBJ1-2
len: 15
CDR3nt: TGTGCCAGCAGTCCGCGGACAGGGGCCTTCTATGGCTACACCTTC
CDR3aa: CASSPRTGAFYGYTF

v_gene: TRBV27
d_gene: TRBD2
abundance: .
j_gene: TRBJ2-3
len: 16
CDR3nt: TGTGCCAGCAGTCCCGATCCGGGACTAGACACAGATACGCAGTATTTT
CDR3aa: CASSPDPGLDTDTQYF

v_gene: TRBV5-1
d_gene: TRBD1
abundance: .
j_gene: TRBJ1-2
len: 16
CDR3nt: TGCGCCAGCAGCTCGTCCGGACAGGGGGCAAACTATGGCTACACCTTC
CDR3aa: CASSSSGQGANYGYTF

v_gene: TRBV4-1
d_gene: TRBD1
abundance: .
j_gene: TRBJ1-4
len: 18
CDR3nt: TGCGCCAGCAGCCAAGATCGGGGGGACAGGAGGGTTTGGGAAAAACTGTTTTTT
CDR3aa: CASSQDRGDRRVWEKLFF

v_gene: TRBV27
d_gene: .
abundance: .
j_gene: TRBJ2-6
len: 17
CDR3nt: TGTGCCAGCAGTTCCTTTGTTTTGTATTCTGGGGCCAACGTCCTGACTTTC
CDR3aa: CASSSFVLYSGANVLTF

v_gene: TRBV27
d_gene: TRBD1
abundance: .
j_gene: TRBJ1-1
len: 17
CDR3nt: TGTGCCAGCAGGCAAACTGGACAGGGGGAATCGGACACTGAAGCTTTCTTT
CDR3aa: CASRQTGQGESDTEAFF

v_gene: TRBV4-3
d_gene: TRBD1
abundance: .
j_gene: TRBJ1-2
len: 16
CDR3nt: TGCGCCAGCAGCCAAGGTGTACCGCCGGGACAGGGGTTTTCCACCTTC
CDR3aa: CASSQGVPPGQGFSTF

v_gene: TRBV15
d_gene: .
abundance: .
j_gene: TRBJ1-6
len: 16
CDR3nt: TGTGCCACCAGCAGAGATGAGGAGAGCGGTGTTTCACCCCTCCACTTT
CDR3aa: CATSRDEESGVSPLHF

v_gene: TRBV10-3
d_gene: .
abundance: .
j_gene: TRBJ2-3
len: 13
CDR3nt: TGTGCCATCAGTGAGTCTAGTCCATATACGCAGTATTTT
CDR3aa: CAISESSPYTQYF

v_gene: TRBV28
d_gene: TRBD1
abundance: .
j_gene: TRBJ2-7
len: 13
CDR3nt: TGTGCCAGCAGACGGGACAGTGTCTACGAGCAGTACTTC
CDR3aa: CASRRDSVYEQYF

v_gene: TRBV7-8
d_gene: .
abundance: .
j_gene: TRBJ2-3
len: 17
CDR3nt: TGTGCCAGCAGCTTAAGGCTAGCAGCTAGAAGCACAGATACGCAGTATTTT
CDR3aa: CASSLRLAARSTDTQYF

v_gene: TRBV10-1
d_gene: TRBD1
abundance: .
j_gene: TRBJ2-1
len: 15
CDR3nt: TGCGCCAGCAGTGAAGCGCCAGGGGGTAACAATGAGCAGTTCTTC
CDR3aa: CASSEAPGGNNEQFF

v_gene: TRBV4-3
d_gene: .
abundance: few
j_gene: TRBJ2-1
len: 15
CDR3nt: TGCGCCAGCAGCCAAGAAAACCCCCTGCGTAATGAGCAGTTCTTC
CDR3aa: CASSQENPLRNEQFF

v_gene: TRBV10-2
d_gene: .
abundance: .
j_gene: TRBJ1-4
len: 13
CDR3nt: TGCGCCAGCAGGGGACATGGGGGTGAAAAACTGTTTTTT
CDR3aa: CASRGHGGEKLFF

v_gene: TRBV9
d_gene: TRBD2
abundance: .
j_gene: TRBJ2-7
len: 14
CDR3nt: TGTGCCAGCAGCGGTAGCGGGGGCTCCTACGAGCAGTACTTC
CDR3aa: CASSGSGGSYEQYF

v_gene: TRBV5-6
d_gene: .
abundance: .
j_gene: TRBJ2-1
len: 15
CDR3nt: TGTGCCAGCAGCTTGGAACAGGGAGGGAACAATGAGCAGTTCTTC
CDR3aa: CASSLEQGGNNEQFF

v_gene: TRBV10-3
d_gene: TRBD2
abundance: .
j_gene: TRBJ2-7
len: 16
CDR3nt: TGTGCCATCAGGACCGACAGATCTAGCGGTTCCTACGAGCAGTACTTC
CDR3aa: CAIRTDRSSGSYEQYF

v_gene: TRBV28
d_gene: TRBD1
abundance: .
j_gene: TRBJ2-4
len: 16
CDR3nt: TGTGCCAGCAGTTTACAACGGACAGGTGAGGAAAACATTCAGTACTTC
CDR3aa: CASSLQRTGEENIQYF

v_gene: TRBV28
d_gene: .
abundance: .
j_gene: TRBJ2-1
len: 17
CDR3nt: TGTGCCAGCAGCTGCCGACATAGTCCCATGGATTACAATGAGCAGTTCTTC
CDR3aa: CASSCRHSPMDYNEQFF